This T cell receptor (beta chain) was captured by sequencing in a study of siplizumab effects on memory and regulatory T cells. Method: immunoSEQ multiplex PCR; TCRdb's copy keeps in-frame clones and lacks some. The table lists about 100,000 clones, around 90% of them singletons. General observations from the study: Unstimulated naive T cells seemed to show more diversity than memory cells did, and they also seemed to be among the major contributors to the alloresponse. Controls had approximately 27% Treg-derived mappable alloreactive CD4+ clones on average, versus around 71% with siplizumab.

V shed 2 bases and J 9 bases; nucleotides not matched to a gene: 8. The CDR3 contains 14 residues. CDR1 is SEHNR and CDR2 is FQNEAQ in the germline V gene (reference sequence). To note about this clone: Its antigen remains unidentified.

The sequence came from a human donor in good health. This chain joins TRBV7-9 and TRBJ2-5; 8 bases match TRBD1. The sequenced sample consisted of CD4+ T cells sorted from blood. This chain's CDR3 is CASSLKDRVEAQYF. CDR3 nucleotides: TGTGCCAGCAGCTTAAAGGACAGGGTTGAGGCCCAGTACTTC.